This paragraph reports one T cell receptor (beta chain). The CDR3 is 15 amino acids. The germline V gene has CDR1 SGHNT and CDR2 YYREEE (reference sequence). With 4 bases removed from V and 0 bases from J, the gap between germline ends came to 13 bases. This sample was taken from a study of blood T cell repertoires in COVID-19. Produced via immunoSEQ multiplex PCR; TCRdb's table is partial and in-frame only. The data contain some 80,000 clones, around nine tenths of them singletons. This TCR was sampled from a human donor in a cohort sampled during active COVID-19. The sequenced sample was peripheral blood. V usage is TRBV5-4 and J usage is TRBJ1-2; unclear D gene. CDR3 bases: TGTGCCAGCAGCCTGCTTCGAGGAGCTAACTATGGCTACACCTTC. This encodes CASSLLRGANYGYTF.